One and the same sample provided the 30 T cell receptor beta chains below, sequenced in a study of beta chain features in type 1 diabetes. The study's findings and limits: Among all four CD4+ subsets, Type 1 diabetes patients had TCRB CDR3s that were moderately but significantly shorter.

The authors reverse transcribed all of the isolated RNA, so sequencing captured expressed TCRB transcripts. Profiled with immunoSEQ multiplex PCR; TCRdb holds only in-frame clones, not every one. The sample includes some 110,000 clones, 16% of them seen just once. No antigen has been assigned to these receptors. Input material: central memory CD4+ T cells from blood. The receptors shown here come from a man aged 30 to 45 with type 1 diabetes.

There are a few counts of this clone. The rearrangement joins TRBV7-9 to TRBJ2-7; D gene uncertain. Germline CDR1 is SEHNR and CDR2 is FQNEAQ (reference sequence). Between the trimmed V and J ends, which lost 3 bases and 6 bases, there was a span of 12 bases. This CDR3 comprises 13 residues. The DNA of the CDR3 is TGTGCCAGCAGCTTTAACAGTTTTTCCGAGCAGTACTTC. Translating it yields CASSFNSFSEQYF.

This clone showed up just a few times. V gene TRBV4-3 combines with J gene TRBJ2-7; 9 nucleotides match TRBD1. Germline trimming cut 1 base from V and 5 bases from J; bases unmatched to any gene: 6. The length of the CDR3 is 15 residues. CDR1 is LGHNA, CDR2 YSLEER, per germline. The CDR3 protein is CASSQAGTGNNEQYF. As DNA, the CDR3 is TGCGCCAGCAGCCAAGCCGGGACAGGGAACAACGAGCAGTACTTC.

V is TRBV7-9 and J is TRBJ2-5, with D maybe TRBD1 (5 bases). The CDR3 extends over 14 amino acids. Germline assignment: CDR1 SEHNR and CDR2 FQNEAQ (reference sequence). The V end lost 2 bases, the J end lost 4 bases, and 11 bases lay between the germline ends. The CDR3 sequence: CASSLNKGPETQYF. DNA of the CDR3: TGTGCCAGCAGCTTAAATAAGGGGCCAGAGACCCAGTACTTC.

This clone has just a few counts. V gene TRBV6-5 combines with J gene TRBJ1-2; D gene uncertain. From germline, CDR1 is MNHEY and CDR2 SVGAGI. Trimming pared 8 bases from V and 4 bases from J, leaving 14 bases between. The CDR3 covers 13 residues. CDR3 in amino acids: CASVTPGSYGYTF. CDR3 coding DNA: TGTGCCAGCGTCACGCCCGGCTCCTATGGCTACACCTTC.

This clone turned up a few times. CDR3 DNA: TGTGCCAGCCTTGGACAGGGAGGGACCTACGAGCAGTACTTC. Translation: CASLGQGGTYEQYF. V and J are TRBV6-6 and TRBJ2-7; the D gene is possibly TRBD1 (8 bases). Trimming took 8 bases from V and 2 from J, leaving 16 bases between them. The CDR3 loop spans 14 amino acids. Germline V gene data show CDR1 as MNHNY and CDR2 as SVGAGI (reference sequence).

As to this clone: The sample contains more than one DNA sequence encoding this CDR3. The CDR3 sequence is CASSPDRSSYNSPLHF. Here the CDR3 DNA reads TGCGCCAGCAGCCCGGACAGGAGCTCCTATAATTCACCCCTCCACTTT. The V and J genes are TRBV5-1 and TRBJ1-6; 7 bases line up with TRBD1. With V trimmed by 4 bases and J by 0 bases, 4 bases remained unmatched. The CDR3 consists of 16 residues. CDR1 and CDR2 (germline): SGHRS, YFSETQ.

This clone was seen many times. The chain has TRBV11-2 and TRBJ2-7; D uncertain. V lost 1 base, J lost 1 base, and 14 bases lay in between. Germline lookup yields CDR1 SGHAT and CDR2 FQNNGV. The CDR3 covers 16 residues. The DNA for the CDR3 is TGTGCCAGCAGCTTAGTTGCACGGGCCAGGTCCTACGAGCAGTACTTC. It codes for CASSLVARARSYEQYF. Drawing the rest from reference TRBV11-2 and TRBJ2-7, the complete variable domain is EAGVAQSPRYKIIEKRQSVAFWCNPISGHATLYWYQQILGQGPKLLIQFQNNGVVDDSQLPKDRFSAERLKGVDSTLKIQPAKLEDSAVYLCASSLVARARSYEQYFGPGTRLTVT.

This chain links TRBV18 with TRBJ1-5; TRBD1 is a possible D gene (5 bases). The CDR3 runs 14 residues. CDR1 is KGHSH and CDR2 is LQKENI in the germline V gene. V was cut by 8 bases and J by 7 bases, with 18 bases left in between. This CDR3 is CASARGDAEQPQHF. The CDR3 DNA follows: TGTGCCAGCGCTCGAGGGGACGCAGAGCAGCCCCAGCATTTT.

This chain joins TRBV11-2 and TRBJ2-3; D not certain. From germline, CDR1 is SGHAT and CDR2 FQNNGV. Trimming took off 0 bases at V and 12 bases at J, with 13 bases between the two ends. The CDR3 is made up of 13 amino acids. The CDR3 sequence: CASSLESFYPQYF. Written as DNA, the CDR3 is TGTGCCAGCAGCTTAGAATCATTCTACCCTCAGTATTTT.

The chain carries TRBV29-1 and TRBJ2-7, with 7 bases lining up with TRBD2. The germline gives CDR1 SQVTM, CDR2 ANQGSEA. Trimming at V came to 0 bases and at J to 7 bases, leaving 12 bases not matched to a gene. This CDR3 spans 15 amino acids. The CDR3 reads CSVEELTSGGGEQYF. For the CDR3, the DNA is TGCAGCGTTGAAGAACTAACGTCGGGGGGTGGAGAGCAGTACTTC.

The sample holds a few counts of this clone. This chain connects TRBV7-3 to TRBJ2-5; the D is unclear. Germline CDR1 SGHTA, CDR2 FQGTGA. Trimming pared 1 base from V and 5 bases from J, leaving 2 bases between. The CDR3 is 11 amino acids. The CDR3 region has the DNA TGTGCCAGCAGCTTAATGGAGACCCAGTACTTC. Its translation: CASSLMETQYF.

Ten or more counts support this clone. This rearrangement joins TRBV7-2 to TRBJ2-3; possibly TRBD2 for D (5 bases). The germline CDR1 and CDR2 sequences are SGHTA and FQGNSA. V lost 5 bases, J lost 3 bases, and 15 bases lay in between. The CDR3 sequence is 15 residues long. CDR3 DNA sequence: TGTGCCAGCAGCCCCTCTAGCAGTCCGACAGATACGCAGTATTTT. Encoded protein: CASSPSSSPTDTQYF.

The V call is TRBV5-6, the J call TRBJ2-3; no clear D gene. Germline values: CDR1 SGHDT, CDR2 YYEEEE. CDR3 length: 11 amino acids. The germline V and J ends were trimmed by 6 bases and 1 base, with 3 bases remaining between them. This CDR3 is CASKGTDTQYF. CDR3 DNA sequence: TGTGCCAGCAAGGGCACAGATACGCAGTATTTT.

The V gene is TRBV28, the J gene TRBJ2-2, with TRBD1 matching 7 bases. This CDR3 comprises 14 residues. With 8 bases clipped from V and 4 bases from J, the junction kept 7 bases outside the gene matches. Germline assignment: CDR1 MDHEN and CDR2 SYDVKM. CDR3 protein: CASQTTGSTGELFF. CDR3 sequence (DNA): TGTGCCAGCCAGACGACAGGGTCCACCGGGGAGCTGTTTTTT.

This clone was counted only a few times. The J gene is TRBJ2-3, the V gene TRBV4-1; 9 positions match TRBD2. CDR1 is MGHRA and CDR2 is YSYEKL in the germline V gene. With V trimmed by 4 bases and J by 2 bases, 7 bases remained unmatched. This CDR3 comprises 16 residues. This CDR3 reads CASSRQLAGNTDTQYF. The CDR3 DNA reads as TGCGCCAGCAGCCGCCAACTAGCGGGCAACACAGATACGCAGTATTTT.

This chain connects TRBV5-6 to TRBJ1-2; D is uncertain. V was shortened by 3 bases and J by 7 bases, with 19 bases between the two germline ends. Per germline, CDR1 SGHDT and CDR2 YYEEEE. This CDR3 contains 15 residues. CDR3 sequence (DNA): TGTGCCAGCAGCTCGACCGGGCATCGGCCTCTTGGCTACACCTTC. This gives the protein CASSSTGHRPLGYTF.

The rearrangement uses TRBV4-1 and TRBJ1-4; unclear D gene. In germline, CDR1 is MGHRA, CDR2 YSYEKL. The V end was cut by 1 base, the J end by 5 bases, with 17 bases between. The CDR3 has 17 residues. The CDR3 is CASSQGGAWPGNEKLFF. CDR3 in DNA: TGCGCCAGCAGCCAAGGGGGAGCGTGGCCCGGGAATGAAAAACTGTTTTTT.

In regard to this clone: Germline is not matched at one junction end, which may reflect a read error. This chain joins TRBV5-1 and TRBJ2-1, with 8 bases aligning to TRBD2. Germline V CDR1 and CDR2: SGHRS, YFSETQ. The CDR3 runs to 17 residues. CDR3 sequence: CARSVVGGGLSYNEQFF. CDR3 coding DNA: TGCGCCCGCAGCGTGGTCGGCGGGGGGCTCTCCTACAATGAGCAGTTCTTC.

This clone turned up a few times. The chain uses TRBV27 and TRBJ2-2; 12 bases are a match to TRBD2. Trimming removed 4 bases from V and 3 bases from J; junction bases left unmatched: 6. Germline CDR1 MNHEY, CDR2 SMNVEV (reference sequence). The CDR3 is 17 amino acids. The CDR3, as DNA: TGTGCCAGCAGTTCACTAGCGGGGGGCCTTTACACCGGGGAGCTGTTTTTT. Encoded protein: CASSSLAGGLYTGELFF.

This clone has just a few counts. The chain combines TRBV29-1 with TRBJ2-5; 7 positions match TRBD1. CDR1 SQVTM and CDR2 ANQGSEA come from the germline V gene. J lost 5 bases, V lost 3 bases, and 3 bases had no gene match. The CDR3 has 12 amino acids. The CDR3 region has the DNA TGCAGCGTTGAGGACAGGATGGAGACCCAGTACTTC. Its translation is CSVEDRMETQYF.

The chain joins TRBV6-6 to TRBJ2-6; no reliable D call. Germline CDR1 MNHNY, CDR2 SVGAGI (reference sequence). The CDR3 consists of 14 residues. The V gene lost 4 bases and the J gene lost 0 bases, with 4 bases spanning the gap. The CDR3 DNA reads TGTGCCAGCAGTTTTGACTCTGGGGCCAACGTCCTGACTTTC. Amino acid sequence: CASSFDSGANVLTF.

This clone was detected only a few times. Other DNA sequences in this sample translate to the same CDR3. This chain links TRBV7-2 with TRBJ2-5; D gene unclear. With 1 base removed from V and 4 bases from J, the gap between germline ends came to 10 bases. Germline V gene lookup returns CDR1 SGHTA and CDR2 FQGNSA. The CDR3 covers 14 residues. Here the CDR3 reads CASSLGGRGETQYF. CDR3 coding DNA: TGTGCCAGCAGCTTAGGCGGACGTGGAGAGACCCAGTACTTC.

This clone was seen a few times. J is TRBJ2-3 and V is TRBV9, with 13 bases aligning to TRBD2. Losses at the gene ends were 2 bases for V and 4 bases for J; bases not matched to a gene: 1. CDR1 is SGDLS and CDR2 is YYNGEE in the germline V gene. The CDR3 is 15 amino acids. The CDR3: CASSVGLAGADTQYF. In nucleotides, the CDR3 is TGTGCCAGCAGCGTCGGACTAGCGGGGGCAGATACGCAGTATTTT.

The chain uses TRBV29-1 and TRBJ1-2, with a possible D match to TRBD1 (5 bases). Germline values: CDR1 SQVTM, CDR2 ANQGSEA. Between the trimmed V and J ends, which lost 2 bases and 6 bases, there was a span of 13 bases. The CDR3 has 13 amino acids. CDR3 bases: TGCAGCGTTGAACAGGGATCTGGCGATGGCTACACCTTC. This encodes CSVEQGSGDGYTF.

CDR3 region: CASSSDDEQYF. The CDR3 coding sequence is TGTGCCAGCTCGTCGGACGACGAGCAGTACTTC. The chain joins TRBV18 to TRBJ2-7; unclear D gene. CDR1 and CDR2 (germline): KGHSH, LQKENI. The CDR3 is made up of 11 amino acids. The V end was cut by 6 bases, the J end by 5 bases, with 8 bases between.

This clone was detected a few times. J is TRBJ2-2 and V is TRBV6-5, with 7 bases fitting TRBD1. V lost 0 bases to trimming and J lost 3 bases; unmatched junction nucleotides: 4. Germline V CDR1 and CDR2: MNHEY, SVGAGI. The CDR3 extends over 16 amino acids. The CDR3 reads CASSYSTGADTGELFF. CDR3 coding DNA: TGTGCCAGCAGTTACTCTACAGGGGCGGACACCGGGGAGCTGTTTTTT.

Only a few counts were recorded for this clone. The chain employs TRBV7-8 and TRBJ1-3; D ambiguous. The CDR3 covers 13 residues. With 0 bases removed from V and 4 bases from J, the gap between germline ends came to 4 bases. Germline V gene sequence: CDR1 SGHVS, CDR2 FQNEAQ. The DNA for the CDR3 is TGTGCCAGCAGCTTAGCTCGAGGAAACACCATATATTTT. It translates to CASSLARGNTIYF. Combining the CDR3 with reference TRBV7-8 and TRBJ1-3 gives the whole variable domain GAGVSQSPRYKVAKRGQDVALRCDPISGHVSLFWYQQALGQGPEFLTYFQNEAQLDKSGLPSDRFFAERPEGSVSTLKIQRTQQEDSAVYLCASSLARGNTIYFGEGSWLTVV.

Written as DNA, the CDR3 is TGCGCCAGCAGCCTAGGGGCCAATCCTGAAGCTTTCTTT. Its protein product is CASSLGANPEAFF. The chain couples TRBV5-1 to TRBJ1-1; D possibly corresponds to TRBD1 (5 bases). The CDR3 runs to 13 residues. The germline V gene encodes CDR1 SGHRS and CDR2 YFSETQ. The V end lost 4 bases, the J end lost 6 bases, and 13 bases lay between the germline ends.

V and J are TRBV5-1 and TRBJ2-2; no firm D call. The germline V gene has CDR1 SGHRS and CDR2 YFSETQ. Trimming cost V 3 bases and J 0 bases, with 12 bases left between them. This CDR3 region has 16 residues. CDR3 sequence (DNA): TGCGCCAGCAGCTGGAACAGTGGCGCGAACACCGGGGAGCTGTTTTTT. Its protein product is CASSWNSGANTGELFF.

The rearrangement joins TRBV2 to TRBJ2-7; possibly TRBD1 for D (6 bases). Germline V CDR1 and CDR2: SNHLY, FYNNEI. This CDR3 region has 13 residues. V lost 7 bases and J lost 1, with 11 bases in between. The CDR3 sequence: CASNADRSYEQYF. CDR3 nucleotide sequence: TGTGCCAGCAACGCGGACAGATCCTACGAGCAGTACTTC.